Detailed here is one T cell receptor (beta chain). The entry originates in a study of blood T cell repertoires in COVID-19. Study as a whole: Sample material is recorded as cDNA or gDNA derived from T cells, B-cell-depleted T cells, or PBMCs.

In the original analysis: Scientists estimated how many nucleated cells there were by amplifying reference gene primers. Profiling relied on immunoSEQ multiplex PCR, and the TCRdb table lists in-frame clones only, not all of them. That table furnishes V, J and clone size, whereas the DNA furnished D and trimming. The sample carries over 120,000 clones, 80% recorded once. Trimming pared 4 bases from V and 3 bases from J, leaving 14 bases between. The germline CDR1 and CDR2 sequences are SNHLY and FYNNEI. The CDR3 has 15 amino acids. The clonotype comes from a man aged 70 or older who had recovered from COVID-19. The V and J genes are TRBV2 and TRBJ2-3; D might be TRBD2 (5 bases). The sequenced material came from peripheral blood. CDR3 protein: CASSAWTHKTDTQYF. The CDR3 DNA reads TGTGCCAGCAGTGCGTGGACTCATAAAACAGATACGCAGTATTTT. The full variable domain, in which reference TRBV2 and TRBJ2-3 provide the parts outside the CDR3, is EPEVTQTPSHQVTQMGQEVILRCVPISNHLYFYWYRQILGQKVEFLVSFYNNEISEKSEIFDDQFSVERPDGSNFTLKIRSTKLEDSAMYFCASSAWTHKTDTQYFGPGTRLTVL.